This T cell receptor beta chain was retrieved from a study of CD8 T cells in ankylosing spondylitis. This clonotype was counted ten times or more. The CDR3 consists of 14 residues. Germline V gene data show CDR1 as MNHNS and CDR2 as SASEGT. The ends lost 5 bases at V and 4 bases at J; junction bases unmatched: 5. TCRdb re-analysed the 5' RACE reads in MiXCR, keeping a single row per CDR3 protein. The table shows under 300,000 distinct CDR3 sequences, with over 9.5% occurring only once. The sequence derives from a male donor with ankylosing spondylitis or in good health (not recorded which). This chain links TRBV6-1 with TRBJ2-1; 7 nucleotides agree with TRBD2. The specimen was blood, either unsorted or a sorted T cell fraction (not recorded which). CDR3 sequence reads: CASSPSGEYNEQFF. As DNA, the CDR3 is TGTGCCAGCAGTCCTAGCGGAGAGTACAATGAGCAGTTCTTC.